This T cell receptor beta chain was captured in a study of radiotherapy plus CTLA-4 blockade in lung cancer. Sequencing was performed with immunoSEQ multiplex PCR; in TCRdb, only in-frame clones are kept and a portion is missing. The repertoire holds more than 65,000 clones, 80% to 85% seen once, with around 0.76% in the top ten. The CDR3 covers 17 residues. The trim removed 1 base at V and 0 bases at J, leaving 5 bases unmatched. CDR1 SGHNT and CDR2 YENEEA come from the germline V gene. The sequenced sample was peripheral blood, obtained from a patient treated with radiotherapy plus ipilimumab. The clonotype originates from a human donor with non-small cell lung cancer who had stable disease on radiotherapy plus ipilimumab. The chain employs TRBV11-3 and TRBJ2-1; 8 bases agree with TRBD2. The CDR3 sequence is CASSLGGSGASYNEQFF. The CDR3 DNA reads TGTGCCAGCAGCTTAGGGGGTAGCGGGGCCTCCTACAATGAGCAGTTCTTC. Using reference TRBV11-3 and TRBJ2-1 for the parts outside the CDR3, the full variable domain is EAGVVQSPRYKIIEKKQPVAFWCNPISGHNTLYWYLQNLGQGPELLIRYENEEAVDDSQLPKDRFSAERLKGVDSTLKIQPAELGDSAVYLCASSLGGSGASYNEQFFGPGTRLTVL.